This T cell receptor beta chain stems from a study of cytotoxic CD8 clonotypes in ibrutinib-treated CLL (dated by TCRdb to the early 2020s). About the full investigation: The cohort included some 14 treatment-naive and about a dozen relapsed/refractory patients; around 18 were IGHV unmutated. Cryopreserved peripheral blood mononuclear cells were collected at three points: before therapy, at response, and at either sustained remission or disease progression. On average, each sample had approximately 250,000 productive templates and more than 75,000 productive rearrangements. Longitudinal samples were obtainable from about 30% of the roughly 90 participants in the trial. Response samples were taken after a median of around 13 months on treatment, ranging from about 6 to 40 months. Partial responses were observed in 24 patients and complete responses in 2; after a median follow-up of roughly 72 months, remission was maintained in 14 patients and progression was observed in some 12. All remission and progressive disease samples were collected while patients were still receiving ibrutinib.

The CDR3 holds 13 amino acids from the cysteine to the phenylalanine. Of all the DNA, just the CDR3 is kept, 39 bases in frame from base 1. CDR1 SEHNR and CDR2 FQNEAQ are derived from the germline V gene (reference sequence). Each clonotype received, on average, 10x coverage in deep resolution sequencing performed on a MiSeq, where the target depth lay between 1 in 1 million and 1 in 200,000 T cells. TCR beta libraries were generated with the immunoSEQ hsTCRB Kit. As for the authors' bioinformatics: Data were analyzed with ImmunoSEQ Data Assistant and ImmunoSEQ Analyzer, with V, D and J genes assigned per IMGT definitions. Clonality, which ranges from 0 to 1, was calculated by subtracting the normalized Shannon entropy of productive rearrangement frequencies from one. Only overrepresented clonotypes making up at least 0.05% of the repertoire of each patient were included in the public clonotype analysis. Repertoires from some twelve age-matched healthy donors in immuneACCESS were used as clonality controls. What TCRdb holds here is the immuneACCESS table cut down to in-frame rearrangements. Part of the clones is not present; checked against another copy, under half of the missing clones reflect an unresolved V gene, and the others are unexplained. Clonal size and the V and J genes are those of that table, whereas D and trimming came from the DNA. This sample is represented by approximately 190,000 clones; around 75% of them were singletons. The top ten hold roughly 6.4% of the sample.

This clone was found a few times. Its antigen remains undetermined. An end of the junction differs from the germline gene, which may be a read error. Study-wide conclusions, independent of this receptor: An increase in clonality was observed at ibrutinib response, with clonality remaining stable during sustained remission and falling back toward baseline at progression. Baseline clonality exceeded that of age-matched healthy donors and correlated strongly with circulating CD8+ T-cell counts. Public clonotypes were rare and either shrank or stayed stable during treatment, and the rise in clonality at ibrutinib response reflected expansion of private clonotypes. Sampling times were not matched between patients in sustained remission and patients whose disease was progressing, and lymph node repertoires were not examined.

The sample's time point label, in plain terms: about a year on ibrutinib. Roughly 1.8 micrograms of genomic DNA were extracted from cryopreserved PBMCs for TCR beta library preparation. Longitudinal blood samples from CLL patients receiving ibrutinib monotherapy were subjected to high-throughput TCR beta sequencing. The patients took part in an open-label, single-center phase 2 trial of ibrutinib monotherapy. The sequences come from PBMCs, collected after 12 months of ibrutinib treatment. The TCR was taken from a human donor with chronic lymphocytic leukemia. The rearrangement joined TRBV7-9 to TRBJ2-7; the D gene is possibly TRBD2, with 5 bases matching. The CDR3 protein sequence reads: CASSQVRGYEQYF. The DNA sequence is TGCGCCAGCAGCCAAGTACGGGGCTACGAGCAGTACTTC.